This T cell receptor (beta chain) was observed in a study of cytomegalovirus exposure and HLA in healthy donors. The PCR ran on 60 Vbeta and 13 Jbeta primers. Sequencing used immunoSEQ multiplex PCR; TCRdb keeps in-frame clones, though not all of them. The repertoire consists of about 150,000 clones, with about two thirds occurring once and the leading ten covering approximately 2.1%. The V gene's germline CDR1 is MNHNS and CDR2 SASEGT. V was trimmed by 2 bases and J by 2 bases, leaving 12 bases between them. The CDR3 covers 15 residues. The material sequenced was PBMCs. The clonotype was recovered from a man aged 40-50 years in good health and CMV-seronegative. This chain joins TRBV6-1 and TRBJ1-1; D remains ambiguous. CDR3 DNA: TGTGCCAGCAGTGAAACGTTCGGGGTTAACACTGAAGCTTTCTTT. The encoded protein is CASSETFGVNTEAFF.